These T cell receptor beta chains were read from a single sample in a study of blood T cells in healthy people across ages. TCRdb re-called the 5' RACE reads through MiXCR, storing one row per CDR3 protein. The data show over a million distinct CDR3 sequences, around 59% seen once. The sample taken for sequencing was blood. Source of these receptors: a man between 18 and 35 years old in good health. CDR3s include the opening cysteine and the closing phenylalanine or tryptophan.

j_gene: TRBJ1-2; v_gene: TRBV7-2; CDR3aa: CASSPETGTNYGYTF
j_gene: TRBJ2-7; v_gene: TRBV20-1; CDR3aa: CSASATGLYEQYF
j_gene: TRBJ1-4; v_gene: TRBV5-4; CDR3aa: CASSPDGRGEKLFF
j_gene: TRBJ2-6; v_gene: TRBV2; CDR3aa: CASGPLGANVLTF
j_gene: TRBJ1-1; v_gene: TRBV30; CDR3aa: CAWTTPMNTEAFF
j_gene: TRBJ1-4; v_gene: TRBV27; CDR3aa: CASSHIGTGQEKLFF
j_gene: TRBJ1-1; v_gene: TRBV29-1; CDR3aa: CSVERQGNTEAFF
j_gene: TRBJ1-1; v_gene: TRBV29-1; CDR3aa: CSVEGQGITGAFF
j_gene: TRBJ2-4; v_gene: TRBV4-3; CDR3aa: CASSRDPGGVNIQYF
j_gene: TRBJ2-3; v_gene: TRBV10-3; CDR3aa: CAISEGQRTDTQYF
j_gene: TRBJ1-5; v_gene: TRBV14; CDR3aa: CASSQSGINQPQHF
j_gene: TRBJ1-2; v_gene: TRBV13; CDR3aa: CASRPRVGPYYGYTF
j_gene: TRBJ1-2; v_gene: TRBV28; CDR3aa: CASITGVNYGYTF
j_gene: TRBJ2-1; v_gene: TRBV5-1; CDR3aa: CASAVEGLISSYNEQFF
j_gene: TRBJ2-3; v_gene: TRBV5-1; CDR3aa: CASRGGTGTDTQYF
j_gene: .; v_gene: TRBV9; CDR3aa: CASSVGTADEQYF
j_gene: TRBJ2-1; v_gene: TRBV20-1; CDR3aa: CSARAIWRESLNEQFF
j_gene: TRBJ2-3; v_gene: TRBV29-1; CDR3aa: CSLVMGATDTQYF
j_gene: TRBJ2-7; v_gene: TRBV2; CDR3aa: CATSGGGTGHPNEQYF
j_gene: TRBJ2-7; v_gene: TRBV20-1; CDR3aa: CSALPPGQKYEQYF
j_gene: TRBJ2-1; v_gene: TRBV20-1; CDR3aa: CSARATGRGGYNEQFF
j_gene: TRBJ2-5; v_gene: TRBV4-3; CDR3aa: CASSQGVIETQYF
j_gene: TRBJ1-6; v_gene: TRBV7-8; CDR3aa: CASSLVPGRGSPLHF
j_gene: TRBJ2-1; v_gene: TRBV10-3; CDR3aa: CAISRVAVRSYNEQFF
j_gene: .; v_gene: TRBV29-1; CDR3aa: CSADPSGMGYEQYF
j_gene: TRBJ1-6; v_gene: TRBV7-9; CDR3aa: CASSRRTGQNSPLHF
j_gene: TRBJ1-2; v_gene: TRBV30; CDR3aa: CAWPDRGPDYGYTF
j_gene: TRBJ2-4; v_gene: TRBV28; CDR3aa: CASSWNNLAKNIQYF
j_gene: TRBJ2-2; v_gene: TRBV7-9; CDR3aa: CASSLPGQGIGAGELFF
j_gene: TRBJ2-3; v_gene: TRBV20-1; CDR3aa: CSAGGGRGSTDTQYF
j_gene: TRBJ1-4; v_gene: TRBV4-1; CDR3aa: CASSQGTGRVEKLFF
j_gene: TRBJ2-1; v_gene: TRBV28; CDR3aa: CASSRDRNNEQFF
j_gene: TRBJ1-6; v_gene: TRBV4-1; CDR3aa: CASSQNRGYNSPLHF
j_gene: TRBJ1-6; v_gene: TRBV5-6; CDR3aa: CASSLSPSRGALLNSPLHF
j_gene: TRBJ1-2; v_gene: TRBV14; CDR3aa: CASSQDSRQGGGYTF
j_gene: TRBJ2-2; v_gene: TRBV24-1; CDR3aa: CATSDYEDRVTGELFF
j_gene: TRBJ2-7; v_gene: TRBV30; CDR3aa: CAGTRGSYEQYF